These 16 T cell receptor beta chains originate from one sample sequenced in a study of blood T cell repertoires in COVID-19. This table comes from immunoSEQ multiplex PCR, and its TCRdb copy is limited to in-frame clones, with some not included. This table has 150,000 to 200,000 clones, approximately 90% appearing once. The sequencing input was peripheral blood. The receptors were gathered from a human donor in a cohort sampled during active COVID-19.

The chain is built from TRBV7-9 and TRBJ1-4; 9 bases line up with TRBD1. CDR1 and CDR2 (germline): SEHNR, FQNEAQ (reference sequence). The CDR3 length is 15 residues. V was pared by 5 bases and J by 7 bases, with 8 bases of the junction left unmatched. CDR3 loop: CASSPMRGQGEKLFF. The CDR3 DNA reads TGTGCCAGCAGCCCAATGAGGGGACAGGGTGAAAAACTGTTTTTT.

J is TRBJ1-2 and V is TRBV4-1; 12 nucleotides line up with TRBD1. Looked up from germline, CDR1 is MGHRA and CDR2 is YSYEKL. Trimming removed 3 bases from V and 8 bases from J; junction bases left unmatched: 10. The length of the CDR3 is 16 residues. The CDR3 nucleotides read TGCGCCAGCAGCCAGGGACCGGGACAGGGGGCGCCCGGCTACACCTTC. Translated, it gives CASSQGPGQGAPGYTF.

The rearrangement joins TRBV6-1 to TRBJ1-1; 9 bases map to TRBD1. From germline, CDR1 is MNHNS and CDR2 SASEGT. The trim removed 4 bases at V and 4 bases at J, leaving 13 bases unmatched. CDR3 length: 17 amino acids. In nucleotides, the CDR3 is TGTGCCAGCAGTGGTTCCGACAGGGGGGCCCTAGGCACTGAAGCTTTCTTT. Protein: CASSGSDRGALGTEAFF.

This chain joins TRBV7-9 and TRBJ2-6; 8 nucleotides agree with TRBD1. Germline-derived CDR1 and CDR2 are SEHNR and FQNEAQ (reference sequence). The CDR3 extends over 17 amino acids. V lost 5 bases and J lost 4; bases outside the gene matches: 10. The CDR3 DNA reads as TGTGCCAGCAGCCTGGGACAGGTTGGTACCGGGGCCAACGTCCTGACTTTC. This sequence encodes CASSLGQVGTGANVLTF.

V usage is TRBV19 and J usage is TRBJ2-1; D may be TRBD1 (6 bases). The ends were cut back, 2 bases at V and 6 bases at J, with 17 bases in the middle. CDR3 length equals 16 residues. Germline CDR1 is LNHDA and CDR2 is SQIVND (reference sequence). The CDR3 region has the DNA TGTGCCAGTAGTATATTTTACCAGGGGATCCCCAATGAGCAGTTCTTC. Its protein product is CASSIFYQGIPNEQFF. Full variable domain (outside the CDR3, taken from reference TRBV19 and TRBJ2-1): DGGITQSPKYLFRKEGQNVTLSCEQNLNHDAMYWYRQDPGQGLRLIYYSQIVNDFQKGDIAEGYSVSREKKESFPLTVTSAQKNPTAFYLCASSIFYQGIPNEQFFGPGTRLTVL.

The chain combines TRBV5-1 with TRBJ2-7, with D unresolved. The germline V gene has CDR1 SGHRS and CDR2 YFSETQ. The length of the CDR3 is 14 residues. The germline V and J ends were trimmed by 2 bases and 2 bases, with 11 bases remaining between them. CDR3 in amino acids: CASSLAPGPYEQYF. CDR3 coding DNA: TGCGCCAGCAGCTTAGCCCCGGGTCCCTACGAGCAGTACTTC. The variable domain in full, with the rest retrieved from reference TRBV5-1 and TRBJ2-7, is KAGVTQTPRYLIKTRGQQVTLSCSPISGHRSVSWYQQTPGQGLQFLFEYFSETQRNKGNFPGRFSGRQFSNSRSEMNVSTLELGDSALYLCASSLAPGPYEQYFGPGTRLTVT.

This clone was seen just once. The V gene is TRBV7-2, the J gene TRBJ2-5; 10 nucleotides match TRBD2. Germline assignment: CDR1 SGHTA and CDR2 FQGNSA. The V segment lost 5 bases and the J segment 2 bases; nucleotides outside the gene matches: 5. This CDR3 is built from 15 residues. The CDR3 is CASSVGLARQETQYF. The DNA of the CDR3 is TGTGCCAGCAGCGTGGGACTAGCGCGTCAAGAGACCCAGTACTTC.

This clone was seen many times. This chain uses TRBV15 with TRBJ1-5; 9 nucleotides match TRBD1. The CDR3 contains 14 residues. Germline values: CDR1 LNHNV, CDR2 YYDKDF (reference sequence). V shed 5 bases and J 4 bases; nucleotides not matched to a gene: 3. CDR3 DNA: TGTGCCACCAGCTTGACAGGGGGGAATCAGCCCCAGCATTTT. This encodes CATSLTGGNQPQHF.

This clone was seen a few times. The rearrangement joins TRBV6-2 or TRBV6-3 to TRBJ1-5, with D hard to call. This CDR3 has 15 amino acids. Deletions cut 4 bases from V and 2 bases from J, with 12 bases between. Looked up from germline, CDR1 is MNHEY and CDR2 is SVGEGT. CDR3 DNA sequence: TGTGCCAGCAGTTCCACCCCGAGGGGCAATCAGCCCCAGCATTTT. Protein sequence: CASSSTPRGNQPQHF.

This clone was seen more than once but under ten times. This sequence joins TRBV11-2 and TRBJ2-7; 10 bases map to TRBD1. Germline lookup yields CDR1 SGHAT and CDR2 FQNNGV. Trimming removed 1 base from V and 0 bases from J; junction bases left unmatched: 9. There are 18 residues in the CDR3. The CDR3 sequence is CASSLVSRDRGSSYEQYF. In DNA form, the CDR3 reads TGTGCCAGCAGCTTAGTTAGTCGGGACAGGGGTAGCTCCTACGAGCAGTACTTC. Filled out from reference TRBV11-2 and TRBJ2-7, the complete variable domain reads EAGVAQSPRYKIIEKRQSVAFWCNPISGHATLYWYQQILGQGPKLLIQFQNNGVVDDSQLPKDRFSAERLKGVDSTLKIQPAKLEDSAVYLCASSLVSRDRGSSYEQYFGPGTRLTVT.

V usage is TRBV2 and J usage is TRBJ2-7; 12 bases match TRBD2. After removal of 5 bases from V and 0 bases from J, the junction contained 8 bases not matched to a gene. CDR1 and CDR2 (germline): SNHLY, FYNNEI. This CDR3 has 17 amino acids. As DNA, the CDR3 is TGTGCCAGCAGTCCGGGACTAGCGGGTGCCGGCTCCTACGAGCAGTACTTC. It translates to CASSPGLAGAGSYEQYF.

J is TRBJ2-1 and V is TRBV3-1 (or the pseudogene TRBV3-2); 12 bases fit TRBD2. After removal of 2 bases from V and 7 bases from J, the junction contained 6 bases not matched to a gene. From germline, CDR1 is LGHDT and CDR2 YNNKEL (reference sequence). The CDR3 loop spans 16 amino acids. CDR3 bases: TGTGCCAGCAGCCAAAATCGACTAGCGGGAGCTAATGAGCAGTTCTTC. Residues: CASSQNRLAGANEQFF.

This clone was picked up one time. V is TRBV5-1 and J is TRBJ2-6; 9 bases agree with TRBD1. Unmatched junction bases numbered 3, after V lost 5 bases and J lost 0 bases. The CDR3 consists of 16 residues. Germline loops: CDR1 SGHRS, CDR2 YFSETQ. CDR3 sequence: CASRRQGGSGANVLTF. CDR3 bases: TGCGCCAGCAGAAGACAGGGGGGCTCTGGGGCCAACGTCCTGACTTTC.

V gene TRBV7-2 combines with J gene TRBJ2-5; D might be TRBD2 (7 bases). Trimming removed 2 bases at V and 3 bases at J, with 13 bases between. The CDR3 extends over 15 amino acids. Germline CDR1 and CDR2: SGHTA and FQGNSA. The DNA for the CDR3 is TGTGCCAGCAGCTTATGGAGGGGGGGGGAAGAGACCCAGTACTTC. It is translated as CASSLWRGGEETQYF.

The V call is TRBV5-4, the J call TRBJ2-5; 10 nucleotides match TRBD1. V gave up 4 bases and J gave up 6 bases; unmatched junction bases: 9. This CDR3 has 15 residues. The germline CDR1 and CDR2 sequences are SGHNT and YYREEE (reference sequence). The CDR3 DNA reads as TGTGCCAGCAGCCCCCGGGACAGGGGAAGGAAGACCCAGTACTTC. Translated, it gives CASSPRDRGRKTQYF.

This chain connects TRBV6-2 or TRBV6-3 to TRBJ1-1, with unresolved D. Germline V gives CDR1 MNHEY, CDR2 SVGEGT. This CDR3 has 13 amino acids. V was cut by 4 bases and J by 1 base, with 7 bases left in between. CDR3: CASSFSKNTEAFF. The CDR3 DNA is TGTGCCAGCAGTTTTTCAAAGAACACTGAAGCTTTCTTT.